Here is one T cell receptor beta chain with its context. The data are from a study of blood T cells in healthy people across ages. The second PCR ran roughly 6 to 11 cycles with a sample-barcoded 5' primer and J-beta primers. TCRdb reanalysed the 5' RACE reads using MiXCR and keeps one entry per CDR3 protein. The sample holds 890,000 or so distinct CDR3 sequences, about 59% seen once. Sequencing input: blood. The TCR originated in a man aged 25-45 years in good health.

Here the CDR3 DNA reads TGTGCCACCAGTGCGGCGACAGGAGGCACCCAGTACTTC. Its protein is CATSAATGGTQYF. The chain has TRBV15 and TRBJ2-5; D may be TRBD1 (6 bases). Germline-derived CDR1 and CDR2 are LNHNV and YYDKDF (reference sequence). V lost 6 bases and J lost 8, with 16 bases in between. The length of the CDR3 is 13 residues.